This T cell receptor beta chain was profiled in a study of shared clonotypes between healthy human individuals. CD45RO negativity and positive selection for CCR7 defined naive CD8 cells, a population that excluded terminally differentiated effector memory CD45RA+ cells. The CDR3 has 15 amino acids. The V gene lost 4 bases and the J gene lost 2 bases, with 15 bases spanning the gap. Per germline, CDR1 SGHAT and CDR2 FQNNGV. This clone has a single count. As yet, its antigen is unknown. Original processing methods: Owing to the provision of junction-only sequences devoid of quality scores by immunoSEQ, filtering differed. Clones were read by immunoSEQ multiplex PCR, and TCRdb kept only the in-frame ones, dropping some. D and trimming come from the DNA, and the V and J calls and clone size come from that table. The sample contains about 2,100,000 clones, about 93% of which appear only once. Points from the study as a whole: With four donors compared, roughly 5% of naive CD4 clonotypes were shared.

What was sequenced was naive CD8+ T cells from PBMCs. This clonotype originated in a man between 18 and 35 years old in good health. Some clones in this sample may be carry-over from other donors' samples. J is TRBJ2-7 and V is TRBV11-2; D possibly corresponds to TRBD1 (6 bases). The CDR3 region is CASSSPDSSTYEQYF. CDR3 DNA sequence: TGTGCCAGCAGCTCACCGGACAGTAGTACCTACGAGCAGTACTTC.